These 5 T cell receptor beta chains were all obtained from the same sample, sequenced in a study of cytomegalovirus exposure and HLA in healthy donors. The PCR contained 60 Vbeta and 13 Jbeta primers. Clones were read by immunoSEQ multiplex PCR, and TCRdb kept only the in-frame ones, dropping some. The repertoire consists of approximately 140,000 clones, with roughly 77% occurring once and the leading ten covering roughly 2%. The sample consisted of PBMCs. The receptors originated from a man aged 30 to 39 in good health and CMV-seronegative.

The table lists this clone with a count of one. The CDR3: CASSPPGLHLEQYF. The CDR3 DNA reads as TGTGCCAGCAGCCCCCCGGGACTCCACCTTGAGCAGTACTTC. This chain uses TRBV5-6 with TRBJ2-7, with a weak D call TRBD2 (6 bases). V shed 4 bases and J shed 7 bases, with 18 bases lying between them. The CDR3 totals 14 residues. Germline CDR1 and CDR2: SGHDT and YYEEEE.

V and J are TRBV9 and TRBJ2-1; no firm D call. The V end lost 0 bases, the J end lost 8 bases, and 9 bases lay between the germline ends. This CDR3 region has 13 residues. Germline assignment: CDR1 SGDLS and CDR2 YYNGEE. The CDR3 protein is CASSVAGSYEQFF. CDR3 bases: TGTGCCAGCAGCGTAGCCGGTAGCTATGAGCAGTTCTTC.

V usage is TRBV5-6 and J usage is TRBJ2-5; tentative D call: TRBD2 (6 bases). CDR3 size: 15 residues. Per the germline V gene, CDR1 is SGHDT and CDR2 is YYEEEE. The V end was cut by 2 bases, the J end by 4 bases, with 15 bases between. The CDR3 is CASSLAGQGRETQYF. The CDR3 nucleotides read TGTGCCAGCAGCTTAGCGGGCCAAGGGCGAGAGACCCAGTACTTC.

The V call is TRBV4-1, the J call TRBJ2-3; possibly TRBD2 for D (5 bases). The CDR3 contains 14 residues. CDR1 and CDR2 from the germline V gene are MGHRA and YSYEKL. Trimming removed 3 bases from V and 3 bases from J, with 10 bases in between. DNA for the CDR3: TGCGCCAGCAGCCATGAGAGGGAGACAGATACGCAGTATTTT. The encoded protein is CASSHERETDTQYF.

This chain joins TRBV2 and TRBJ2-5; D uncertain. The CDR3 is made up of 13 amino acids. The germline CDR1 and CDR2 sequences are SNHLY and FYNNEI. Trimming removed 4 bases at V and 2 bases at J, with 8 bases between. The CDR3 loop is CASSGSTQETQYF. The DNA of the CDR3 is TGTGCCAGCAGTGGCTCCACTCAAGAGACCCAGTACTTC.